This T cell receptor (beta chain) appears in the sequencing data of a study of identical twins (TCRdb year 2016). Background for the entire study: To test whether fetal clonotypes persist, this study deep-sequenced TCR alpha and beta repertoires from monozygotic twins, from unrelated adults of various ages, and from cord blood. To rule out contamination, the twin experiments were replicated at different times with different library preparation protocols.

General conclusions and limits of the study: A weaker excess of twin sharing was found in beta out-of-frame sequences because the signal-to-noise ratio was lowered by fewer shared sequences. Invariant T cells such as MAIT and iNKT could partly confound zero-insertion analyses, though diverse VJ usage argued against this for most clonotypes. Because the same donors could not be followed over many years, the conclusions relied on cross-sectional statistical analysis. In monozygotic twins, out-of-frame TCR alpha sharing was systematically underestimated by recombination models, although the models agreed with sharing between unrelated individuals. Out-of-frame TCR alpha sequences shared between twins showed an excess of low generation-probability sequences compared with coincidental sharing between unrelated individuals. Abundant cord blood beta clonotypes had fewer insertions, young adult naive repertoires showed a similar but weaker trend, and memory repertoires showed no such trend.

Regarding this clonotype: There is no known antigen for this receptor. No qualities accompany the bases; no much larger clone lies one base away.

Every donor in the study was a healthy Caucasian. The study also sequenced three unrelated non-twin adults: a male aged 18 to 30, a male aged 50 to 59 and a female aged 50 to 59. Miltenyi CD45RO+ enrichment and human naive T-cell isolation kits were used to isolate memory (CD45RO+) and naive T cells from PBMC. Libraries were prepared through 5' RACE. Sequencer: Illumina HiSeq 2000. Template switching added a universal primer binding site, and the final cDNA carried a unique molecular identifier that allowed TCR cDNA molecules to be counted accurately. First-strand cDNA for TCR alpha and beta chains was synthesized from specific primers in the conserved constant-segment region. To control for contamination, every cDNA library carried two barcodes: a SMART-Mk sample barcode plus Illumina barcodes. TruSeq adapter sequences along with Illumina sample barcodes were introduced in two successive PCR steps. The TCR alpha and beta cDNA libraries were sequenced on the Illumina HiSeq platform using custom primers. The source study handled its data this way. MiGEC was used to process raw reads and extract unique molecular identifiers, and MiXCR was used to find CDR3 positions. For each individual, recombination models were inferred using an EM algorithm with the repgenHMM and IGoR tools. The analysis of shared clonotypes was done with the tcR package in R, with sharing normalized by the product of cloneset sizes. To study raw recombination without the effects of thymic and clonal selection, out-of-frame nonproductive sequences were analyzed. TCRdb itself trimmed the public reads at Q25 with fastp, ran MiXCR and retained productive beta chains. Every entry covers one CDR3 protein and lists the most common genes and DNA from its rows. In this record, the V and J calls reflect TCRdb's handling and not the investigators' own analysis. The sample profile shows about 340,000 distinct CDR3 sequences; approximately 9.1% of them were found once. Together, the top ten hold roughly 8.7% of the sample.

Via the germline V gene, CDR1 is SQVTM and CDR2 ANQGSEA. Reading from cysteine to phenylalanine, the CDR3 counts 12 amino acids. The read is trimmed to its CDR3 DNA, 36 bases read in frame from base 1. V is pruned by 5 bases and J by 10 bases, leaving 5 bases of the junction without a gene match. The receptor comes from a woman aged 45-59 years in good health. Here the chain combines TRBV29-1 and TRBJ2-1; 10 nucleotides in the junction match TRBD1. The specimen sequenced was naive T cells sorted from blood. The cell subset or site label for this specimen denotes: cells isolated with a human naive T-cell isolation kit. The CDR3 here reads CSVRQGAKEQFF. The nucleotide sequence is given as TGCAGCGTTAGACAGGGGGCTAAAGAGCAGTTCTTC.